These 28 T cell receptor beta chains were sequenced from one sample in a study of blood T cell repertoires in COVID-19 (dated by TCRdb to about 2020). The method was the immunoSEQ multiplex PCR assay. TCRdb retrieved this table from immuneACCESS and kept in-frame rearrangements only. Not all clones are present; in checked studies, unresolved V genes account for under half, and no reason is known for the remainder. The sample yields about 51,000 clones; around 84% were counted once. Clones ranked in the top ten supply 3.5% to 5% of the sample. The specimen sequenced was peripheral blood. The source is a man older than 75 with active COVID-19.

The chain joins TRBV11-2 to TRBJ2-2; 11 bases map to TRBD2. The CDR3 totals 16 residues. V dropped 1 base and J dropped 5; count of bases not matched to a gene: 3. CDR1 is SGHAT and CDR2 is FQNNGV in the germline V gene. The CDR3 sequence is CASSLVAGGRTGELFF. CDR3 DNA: TGTGCCAGCAGCTTAGTAGCGGGAGGGAGGACCGGGGAGCTGTTTTTT.

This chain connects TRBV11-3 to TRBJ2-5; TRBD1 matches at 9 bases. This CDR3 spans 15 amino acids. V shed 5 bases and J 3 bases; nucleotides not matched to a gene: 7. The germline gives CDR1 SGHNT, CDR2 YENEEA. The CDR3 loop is CASSNPQGAEETQYF. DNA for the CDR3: TGTGCCAGCAGCAACCCACAGGGGGCGGAAGAGACCCAGTACTTC.

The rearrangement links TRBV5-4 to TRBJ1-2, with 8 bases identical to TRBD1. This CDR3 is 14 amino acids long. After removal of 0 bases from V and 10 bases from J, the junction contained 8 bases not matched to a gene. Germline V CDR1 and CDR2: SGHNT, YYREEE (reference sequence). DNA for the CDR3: TGTGCCAGCAGCTTGGACAGGGGGAGCCACGTCTACACCTTC. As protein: CASSLDRGSHVYTF.

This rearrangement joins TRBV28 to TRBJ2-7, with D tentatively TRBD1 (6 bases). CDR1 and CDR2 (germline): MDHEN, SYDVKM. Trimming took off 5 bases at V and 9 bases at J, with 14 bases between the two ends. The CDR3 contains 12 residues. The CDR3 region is CASSRDIRWQYF. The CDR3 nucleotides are TGTGCCAGCAGTCGGGACATTCGGTGGCAGTACTTC.

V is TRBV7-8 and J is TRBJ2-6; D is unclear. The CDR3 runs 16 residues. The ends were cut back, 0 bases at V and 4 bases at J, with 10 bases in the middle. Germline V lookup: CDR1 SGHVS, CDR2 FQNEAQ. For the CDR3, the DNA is TGTGCCAGCAGCTTAGCACGGGTATCCGGGGCCAACGTCCTGACTTTC. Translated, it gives CASSLARVSGANVLTF.

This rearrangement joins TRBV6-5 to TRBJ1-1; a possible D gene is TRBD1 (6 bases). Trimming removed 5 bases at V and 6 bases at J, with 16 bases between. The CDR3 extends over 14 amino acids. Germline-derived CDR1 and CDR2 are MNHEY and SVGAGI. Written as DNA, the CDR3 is TGTGCCAGCAGTCGTGGACAGCGTCGTGCTGAAGCTTTCTTT. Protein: CASSRGQRRAEAFF.

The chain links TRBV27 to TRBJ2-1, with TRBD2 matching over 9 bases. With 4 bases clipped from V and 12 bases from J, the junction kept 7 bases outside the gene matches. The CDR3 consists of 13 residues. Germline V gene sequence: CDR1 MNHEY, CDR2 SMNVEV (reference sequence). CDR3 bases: TGTGCCAGCAGTTCTCGGCGGGAGGGGCCGCAGTTCTTC. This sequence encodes CASSSRREGPQFF.

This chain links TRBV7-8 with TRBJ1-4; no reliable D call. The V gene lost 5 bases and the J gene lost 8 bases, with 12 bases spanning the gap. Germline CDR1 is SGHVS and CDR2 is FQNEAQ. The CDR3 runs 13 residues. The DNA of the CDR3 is TGTGCCAGCAGCCTCAATCCCAGGGAAAAACTGTTTTTT. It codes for CASSLNPREKLFF.

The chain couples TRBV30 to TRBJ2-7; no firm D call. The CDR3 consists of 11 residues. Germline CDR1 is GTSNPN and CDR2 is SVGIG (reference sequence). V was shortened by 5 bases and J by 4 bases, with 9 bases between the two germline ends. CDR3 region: CAWGSSYEQYF. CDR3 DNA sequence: TGTGCCTGGGGAAGTAGTTACGAGCAGTACTTC.

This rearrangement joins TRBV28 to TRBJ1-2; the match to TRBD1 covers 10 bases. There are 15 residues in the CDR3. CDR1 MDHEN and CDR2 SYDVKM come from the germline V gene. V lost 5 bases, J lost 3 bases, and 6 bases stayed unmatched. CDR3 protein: CASSAWTGGDYGYTF. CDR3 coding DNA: TGTGCCAGCAGTGCCTGGACAGGGGGGGACTATGGCTACACCTTC.

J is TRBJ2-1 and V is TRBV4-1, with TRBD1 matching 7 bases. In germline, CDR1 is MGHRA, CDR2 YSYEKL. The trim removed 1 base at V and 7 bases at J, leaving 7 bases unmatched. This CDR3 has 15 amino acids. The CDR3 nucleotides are TGCGCCAGCAGCCAAGTCCAGGGGGTCGTAAATGAGCAGTTCTTC. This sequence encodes CASSQVQGVVNEQFF.

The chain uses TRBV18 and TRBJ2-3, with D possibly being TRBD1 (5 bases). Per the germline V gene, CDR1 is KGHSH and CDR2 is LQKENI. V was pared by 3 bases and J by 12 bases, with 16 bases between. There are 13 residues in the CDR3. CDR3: CASSPDRTLYQYF. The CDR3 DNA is TGTGCCAGCTCACCTGACAGAACTTTGTATCAGTATTTT.

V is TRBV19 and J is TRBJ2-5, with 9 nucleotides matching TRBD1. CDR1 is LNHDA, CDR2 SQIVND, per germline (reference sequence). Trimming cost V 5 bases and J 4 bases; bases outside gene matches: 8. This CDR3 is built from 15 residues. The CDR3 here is CASSGGTGMRETQYF. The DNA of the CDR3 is TGTGCCAGTAGTGGGGGGACAGGGATGCGAGAGACCCAGTACTTC.

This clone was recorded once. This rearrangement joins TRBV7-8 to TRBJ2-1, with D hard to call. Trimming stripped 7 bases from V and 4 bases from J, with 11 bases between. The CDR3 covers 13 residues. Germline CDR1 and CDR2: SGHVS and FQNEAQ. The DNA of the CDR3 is TGTGCCAGCACCACTCCCCCTTACAATGAGCAGTTCTTC. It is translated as CASTTPPYNEQFF.

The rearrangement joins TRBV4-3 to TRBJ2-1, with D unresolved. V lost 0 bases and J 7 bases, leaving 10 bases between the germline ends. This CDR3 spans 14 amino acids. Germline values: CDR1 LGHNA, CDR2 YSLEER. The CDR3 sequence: CASSQENVENEQFF. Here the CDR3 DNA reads TGCGCCAGCAGCCAAGAGAATGTGGAGAATGAGCAGTTCTTC.

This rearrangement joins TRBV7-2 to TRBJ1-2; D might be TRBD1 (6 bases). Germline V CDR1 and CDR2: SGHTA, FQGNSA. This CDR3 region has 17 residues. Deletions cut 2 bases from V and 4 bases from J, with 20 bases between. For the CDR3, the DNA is TGTGCCAGCAGCTTAAAGAGGGGGGGCGCGGAACTCTATGGCTACACCTTC. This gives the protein CASSLKRGGAELYGYTF. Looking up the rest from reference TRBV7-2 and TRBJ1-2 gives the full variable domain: GAGVSQSPSNKVTEKGKDVELRCDPISGHTALYWYRQSLGQGLEFLIYFQGNSAPDKSGLPSDRFSAERTGGSVSTLTIQRTQQEDSAVYLCASSLKRGGAELYGYTFGSGTRLTVV.

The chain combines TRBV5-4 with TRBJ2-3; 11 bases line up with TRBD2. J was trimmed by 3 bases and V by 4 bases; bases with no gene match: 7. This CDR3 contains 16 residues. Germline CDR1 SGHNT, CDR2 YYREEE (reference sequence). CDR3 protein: CASSLRLAGNTDTQYF. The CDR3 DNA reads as TGTGCCAGCAGCCTCAGACTAGCGGGAAATACAGATACGCAGTATTTT.

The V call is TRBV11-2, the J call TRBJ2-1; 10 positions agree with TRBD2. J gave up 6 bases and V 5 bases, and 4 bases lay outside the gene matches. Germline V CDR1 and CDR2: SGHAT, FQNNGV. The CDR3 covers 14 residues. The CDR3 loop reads CASSPSGSPNEQFF. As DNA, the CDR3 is TGTGCCAGCAGCCCTAGCGGGAGCCCCAATGAGCAGTTCTTC.

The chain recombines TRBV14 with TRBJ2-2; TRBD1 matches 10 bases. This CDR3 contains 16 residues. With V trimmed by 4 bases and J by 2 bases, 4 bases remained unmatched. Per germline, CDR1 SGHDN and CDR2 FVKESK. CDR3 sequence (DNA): TGTGCCAGCAGCCCCGGACAGGGGGTCAACACCGGGGAGCTGTTTTTT. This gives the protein CASSPGQGVNTGELFF.

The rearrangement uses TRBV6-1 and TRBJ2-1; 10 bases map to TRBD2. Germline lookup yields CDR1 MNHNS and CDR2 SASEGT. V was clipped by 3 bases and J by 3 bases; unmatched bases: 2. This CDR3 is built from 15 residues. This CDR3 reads CASSDLAGDYNEQFF. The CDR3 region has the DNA TGTGCCAGCAGTGATCTAGCGGGAGACTACAATGAGCAGTTCTTC.

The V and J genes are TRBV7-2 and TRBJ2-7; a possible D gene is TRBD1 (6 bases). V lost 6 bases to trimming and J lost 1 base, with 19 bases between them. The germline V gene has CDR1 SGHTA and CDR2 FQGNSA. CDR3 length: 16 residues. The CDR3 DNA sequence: TGTGCCAGCAGGAAATCCCTAGGGGGAGAGTCCTACGAGCAGTACTTC. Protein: CASRKSLGGESYEQYF.

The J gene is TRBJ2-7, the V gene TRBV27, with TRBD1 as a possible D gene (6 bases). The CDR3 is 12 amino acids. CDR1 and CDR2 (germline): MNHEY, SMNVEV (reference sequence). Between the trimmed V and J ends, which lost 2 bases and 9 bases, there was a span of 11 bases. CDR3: CASSLQGQGQYF. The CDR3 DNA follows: TGTGCCAGCAGTTTACAGGGGCAGGGGCAGTACTTC.

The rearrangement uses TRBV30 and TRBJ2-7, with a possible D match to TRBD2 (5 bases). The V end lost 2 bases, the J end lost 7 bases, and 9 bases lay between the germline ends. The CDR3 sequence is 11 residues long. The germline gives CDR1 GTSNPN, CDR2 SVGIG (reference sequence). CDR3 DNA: TGTGCCTGGAGTCGGGGAAGGGAGCAGTACTTC. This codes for CAWSRGREQYF.

The CDR3 protein is CASSGNRGYEQYF. The CDR3 region has the DNA TGCGCCAGCAGCGGAAACAGGGGCTACGAGCAGTACTTC. The rearrangement joins TRBV5-1 to TRBJ2-7; 7 bases match TRBD1. Germline values: CDR1 SGHRS, CDR2 YFSETQ. The CDR3 sequence is 13 residues long. After removal of 4 bases from V and 3 bases from J, the junction contained 4 bases not matched to a gene.

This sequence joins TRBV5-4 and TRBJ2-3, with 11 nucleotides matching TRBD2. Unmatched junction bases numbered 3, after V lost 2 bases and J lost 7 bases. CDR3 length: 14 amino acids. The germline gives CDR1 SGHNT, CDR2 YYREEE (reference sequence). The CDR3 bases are TGTGCCAGCAGCTTCGGGACTAGCGGATATACGCAGTATTTT. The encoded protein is CASSFGTSGYTQYF.

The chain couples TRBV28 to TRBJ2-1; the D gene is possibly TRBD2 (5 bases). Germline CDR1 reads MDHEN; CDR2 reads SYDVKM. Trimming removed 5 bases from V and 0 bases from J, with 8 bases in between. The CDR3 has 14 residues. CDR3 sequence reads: CASSGRLSYNEQFF. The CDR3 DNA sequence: TGTGCCAGCAGTGGGAGACTCTCCTACAATGAGCAGTTCTTC.

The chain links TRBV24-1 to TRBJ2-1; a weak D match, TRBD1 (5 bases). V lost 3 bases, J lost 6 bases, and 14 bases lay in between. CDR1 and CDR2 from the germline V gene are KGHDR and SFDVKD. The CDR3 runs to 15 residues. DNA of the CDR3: TGTGCCACCAGTGATCCTGCCAAGGGGCCCAATGAGCAGTTCTTC. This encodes CATSDPAKGPNEQFF.

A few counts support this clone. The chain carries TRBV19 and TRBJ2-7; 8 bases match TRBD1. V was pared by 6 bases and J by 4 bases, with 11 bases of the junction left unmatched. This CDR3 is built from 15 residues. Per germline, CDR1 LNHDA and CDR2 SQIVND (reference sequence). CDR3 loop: CASSPAGQVTYEQYF. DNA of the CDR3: TGTGCCAGTAGCCCCGCGGGACAGGTCACGTACGAGCAGTACTTC.